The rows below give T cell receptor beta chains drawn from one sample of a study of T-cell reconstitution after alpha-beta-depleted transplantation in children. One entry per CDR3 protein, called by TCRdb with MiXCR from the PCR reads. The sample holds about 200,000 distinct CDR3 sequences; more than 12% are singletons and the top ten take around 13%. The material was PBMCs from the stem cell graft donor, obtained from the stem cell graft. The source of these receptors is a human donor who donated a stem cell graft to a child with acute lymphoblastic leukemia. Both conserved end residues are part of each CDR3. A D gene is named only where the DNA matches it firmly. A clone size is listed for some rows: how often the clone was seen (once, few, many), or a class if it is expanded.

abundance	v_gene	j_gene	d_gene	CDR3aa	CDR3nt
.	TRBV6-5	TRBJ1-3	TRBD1	CASSYSTGGNSGNTIYF	TGTGCCAGCAGTTATTCGACAGGGGGCAACTCTGGAAACACCATATATTTT
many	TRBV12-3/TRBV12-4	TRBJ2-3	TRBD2	CASSLAVTSGSSDTQYF	TGTGCCAGCAGTTTAGCCGTCACTAGCGGGAGCTCAGATACGCAGTATTTT
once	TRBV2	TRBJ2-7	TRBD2	CATGTSGRGEQYF	TGTGCCACGGGGACTAGCGGGAGAGGGGAGCAGTACTTC
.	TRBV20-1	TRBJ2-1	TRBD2	CSARVGREASYNEQFF	TGCAGTGCTAGAGTCGGGCGGGAGGCCTCCTACAATGAGCAGTTCTTC
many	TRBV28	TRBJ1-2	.	CASSLLAGERYTF	TGTGCCAGCAGTTTATTGGCAGGGGAGCGCTACACCTTC
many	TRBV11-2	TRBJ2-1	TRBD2	CASSLGTSGVGEQFF	TGTGCCAGCAGCTTAGGGACTAGCGGGGTGGGGGAGCAGTTCTTC
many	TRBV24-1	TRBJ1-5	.	CATSDRTGANQPQHF	TGTGCCACCAGTGACCGTACGGGGGCCAATCAGCCCCAGCATTTT
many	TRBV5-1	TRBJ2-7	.	CASSLDREAYEQYF	TGCGCCAGCAGCTTGGACAGGGAGGCCTACGAGCAGTACTTC
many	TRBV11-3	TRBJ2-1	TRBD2	CASSPGFGRESAEQFF	TGTGCCAGCAGCCCCGGCTTTGGGCGGGAGTCAGCTGAGCAGTTCTTC
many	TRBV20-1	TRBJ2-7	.	CSARGGGAGEQYF	TGCAGTGCTAGAGGTGGGGGCGCGGGGGAGCAGTACTTC
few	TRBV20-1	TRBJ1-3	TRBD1	CSAPLRQGGSNTIYF	TGCAGTGCGCCGCTCCGACAGGGGGGGAGTAACACCATATATTTT
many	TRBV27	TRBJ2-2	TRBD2	CASSLWTSGRPRGTGELFF	TGTGCCAGCAGTTTGTGGACTAGCGGGAGGCCGCGGGGCACCGGGGAGCTGTTTTTT
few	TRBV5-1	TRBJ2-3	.	CASSLEGGSTDTQYF	TGCGCCAGCAGCTTGGAGGGGGGGAGCACAGATACGCAGTATTTT
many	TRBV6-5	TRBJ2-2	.	CASSYFGGRGTGELFF	TGTGCCAGCAGTTACTTCGGGGGTAGGGGGACCGGGGAGCTGTTTTTT
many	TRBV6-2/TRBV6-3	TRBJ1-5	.	CASSYSRLRREQPQHF	TGTGCCAGCAGTTACTCCAGACTCCGGCGGGAGCAGCCCCAGCATTTT
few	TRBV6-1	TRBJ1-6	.	CASSLSTNSPLHF	TGTGCCAGCAGTCTCTCCACGAATTCACCCCTCCACTTT
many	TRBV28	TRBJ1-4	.	CATIRGEKLFF	TGTGCCACCATCAGGGGTGAAAAACTGTTTTTT
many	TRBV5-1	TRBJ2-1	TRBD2	CASSFEAGGYNEQFF	TGCGCCAGCAGCTTCGAAGCGGGGGGTTACAATGAGCAGTTCTTC
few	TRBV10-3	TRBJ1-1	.	CAISVNGRNTEAFF	TGTGCCATCAGTGTGAATGGGAGGAACACTGAAGCTTTCTTT
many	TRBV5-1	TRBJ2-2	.	CASHGGDYTTGELFF	TGCGCCAGCCACGGGGGCGACTATACAACCGGGGAGCTGTTTTTT
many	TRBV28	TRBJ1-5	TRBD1	CASTRQGGQPQHF	TGTGCCAGCACCCGACAGGGCGGTCAGCCCCAGCATTTT
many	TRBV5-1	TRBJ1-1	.	CASSFQGVMNTEAFF	TGCGCCAGCAGCTTCCAGGGAGTCATGAACACTGAAGCTTTCTTT
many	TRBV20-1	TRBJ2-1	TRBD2	CSASGLAAYNEQFF	TGCAGTGCAAGCGGACTAGCGGCGTACAATGAGCAGTTCTTC
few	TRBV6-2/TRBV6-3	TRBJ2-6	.	CASRGPRPVPWSSSGANVLTF	TGTGCCAGCAGAGGGCCAAGGCCCGTCCCCTGGTCAAGCTCTGGGGCCAACGTCCTGACTTTC